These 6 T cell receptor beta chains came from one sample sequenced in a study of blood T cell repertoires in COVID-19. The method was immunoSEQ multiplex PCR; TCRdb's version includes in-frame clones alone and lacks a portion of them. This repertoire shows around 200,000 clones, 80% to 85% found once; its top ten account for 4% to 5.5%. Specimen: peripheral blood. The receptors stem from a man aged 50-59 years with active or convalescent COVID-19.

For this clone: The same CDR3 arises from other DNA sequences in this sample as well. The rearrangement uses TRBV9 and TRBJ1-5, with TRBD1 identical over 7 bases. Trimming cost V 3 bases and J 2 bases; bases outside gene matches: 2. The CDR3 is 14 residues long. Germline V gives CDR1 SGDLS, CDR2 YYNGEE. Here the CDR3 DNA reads TGTGCCAGCAGCGGTACAGGGGGCAATCAGCCCCAGCATTTT. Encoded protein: CASSGTGGNQPQHF. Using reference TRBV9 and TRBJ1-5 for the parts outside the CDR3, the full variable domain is DSGVTQTPKHLITATGQRVTLRCSPRSGDLSVYWYQQSLDQGLQFLIQYYNGEERAKGNILERFSAQQFPDLHSELNLSSLELGDSALYFCASSGTGGNQPQHFGDGTRLSIL.

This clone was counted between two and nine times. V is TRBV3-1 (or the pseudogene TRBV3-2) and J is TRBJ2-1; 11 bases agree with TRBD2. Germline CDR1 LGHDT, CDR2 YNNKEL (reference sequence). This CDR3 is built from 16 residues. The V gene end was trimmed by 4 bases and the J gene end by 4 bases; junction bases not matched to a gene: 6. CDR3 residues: CASSLNPSGGYNEQFF. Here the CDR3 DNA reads TGTGCCAGCAGCCTGAATCCTAGCGGGGGGTACAATGAGCAGTTCTTC.

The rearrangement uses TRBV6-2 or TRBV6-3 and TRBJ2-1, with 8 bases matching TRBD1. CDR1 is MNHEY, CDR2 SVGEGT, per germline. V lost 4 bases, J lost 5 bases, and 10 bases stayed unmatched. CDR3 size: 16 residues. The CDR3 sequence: CASSLHRGQGNNEQFF. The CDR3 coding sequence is TGTGCCAGCAGTTTACATAGAGGACAGGGTAACAATGAGCAGTTCTTC.

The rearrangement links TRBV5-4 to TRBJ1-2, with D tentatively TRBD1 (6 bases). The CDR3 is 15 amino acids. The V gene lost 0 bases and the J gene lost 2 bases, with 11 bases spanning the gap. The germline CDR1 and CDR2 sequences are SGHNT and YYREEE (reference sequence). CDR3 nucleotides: TGTGCCAGCAGCTTGGAGGACAGATACAACTATGGCTACACCTTC. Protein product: CASSLEDRYNYGYTF. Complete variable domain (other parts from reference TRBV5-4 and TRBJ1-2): ETGVTQSPTHLIKTRGQQVTLRCSSQSGHNTVSWYQQALGQGPQFIFQYYREEENGRGNFPPRFSGLQFPNYSSELNVNALELDDSALYLCASSLEDRYNYGYTFGSGTRLTVV.

CDR3 loop: CAWRNNSGSPGELFF. CDR3 sequence (DNA): TGTGCCTGGAGGAACAACTCCGGGTCCCCCGGGGAGCTGTTTTTT. The rearrangement uses TRBV30 and TRBJ2-2; D ambiguous. In germline, CDR1 is GTSNPN, CDR2 SVGIG (reference sequence). The CDR3 covers 15 residues. Deletions cut 3 bases from V and 6 bases from J, with 17 bases between. The full variable domain, with the rest looked up from reference TRBV30 and TRBJ2-2, is SQTIHQWPATLVQPVGSPLSLECTVEGTSNPNLYWYRQAAGRGLQLLFYSVGIGQISSEVPQNLSASRPQDRQFILSSKKLLLSDSGFYLCAWRNNSGSPGELFFGEGSRLTVL.

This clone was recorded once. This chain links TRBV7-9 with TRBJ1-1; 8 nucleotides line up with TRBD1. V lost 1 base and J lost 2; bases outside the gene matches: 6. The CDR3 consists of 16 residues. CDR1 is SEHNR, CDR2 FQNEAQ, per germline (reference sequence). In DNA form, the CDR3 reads TGTGCCAGCAGCTTAGGCGGCAGGGGGCCCAACACTGAAGCTTTCTTT. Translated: CASSLGGRGPNTEAFF.